This T cell receptor beta chain was sequenced during a study of cytomegalovirus exposure and HLA in healthy donors. General study results and limits: Most TCR sequences were uncommon, yet certain public TCRs appeared in many donors.

Healthy bone marrow donors supplied every sample. This clone appeared once. Its antigen is as yet unknown. PCR involved 60 Vbeta and 13 Jbeta primers. Repertoires were generated with immunoSEQ multiplex PCR, while TCRdb's copy carries only in-frame clones and drops some. The sample carries tens of thousands of clones, roughly 80% recorded once. Germline CDR1 and CDR2: LNHNV and YYDKDF (reference sequence). The trim removed 5 bases at V and 6 bases at J, leaving 5 bases unmatched. The CDR3 spans 13 residues. The sequence came from a man in his forties in good health and CMV-seronegative. The sample taken for sequencing was PBMCs. V usage is TRBV15 and J usage is TRBJ1-2; TRBD1 aligns across 8 bases. CDR3 amino acids: CATSPPGGDGYTF. CDR3 DNA sequence: TGTGCCACCAGCCCCCCAGGGGGCGATGGCTACACCTTC.